This TCR beta chain was documented in a study of shared clonotypes between healthy human individuals. Repertoires were generated with immunoSEQ multiplex PCR, while TCRdb's copy carries only in-frame clones and drops some. The sample consists of about 2.5 million clones, 85% to 95% of them appearing once. The investigators split CD4+ cells into a CD45RA+ naive subset and a CD45RA-negative memory subset. Sequenced material: naive CD4+ T cells from PBMCs. The subset was: CD45RA+ positively selected. This receptor was identified in a man aged 18-30 years in good health. Some clones in this sample may be carry-over from other donors' samples.

The CDR3 DNA reads as TGTGCCAGCAGCTTGGACAGGGGGCAACCCTACGAGCAGTACTTC. It translates to CASSLDRGQPYEQYF. The chain couples TRBV5-4 to TRBJ2-7, with 9 bases fitting TRBD1. After removal of 0 bases from V and 2 bases from J, the junction contained 3 bases not matched to a gene. The CDR3 loop spans 15 amino acids. Germline lookup yields CDR1 SGHNT and CDR2 YYREEE (reference sequence).